This entry features one TCR beta chain sequence. Its antigen is unknown. The CDR3 length is 15 residues. Assay used: immunoSEQ multiplex PCR; TCRdb lists only in-frame clones, some missing. The sample yields roughly 91,000 clones, about 90% seen once. This entry comes from a study of T cell responses to AZD1222 COVID-19 vaccine. The study's findings and limits: Baseline seropositivity occurred in only a handful of AZD1222 recipients. White British ancestry dominated among donors, who included more females, and clonal diversity was possibly underestimated. Spike as a whole was targeted by vaccine-associated CD4 TCRs, dominant at 160-218 and 743-854. Targeting of unmutated variant regions was reportedly seen in nearly half of spike-specific TCRs.

This clonotype was obtained from an adult in good health. The chain couples TRBV21-1 to TRBJ2-1; the D segment call TRBD2 is taken from the table without a DNA check. TRBV21-1 is a recognized pseudogene. The sample consisted of peripheral blood, taken on day 0 of AZD1222 vaccination. CDR3 in amino acids: CASRILAGADNEQFF. The DNA for the CDR3 is TGTGCCAGCAGAATACTAGCGGGGGCTGACAATGAGCAGTTCTTC.